This T cell receptor beta chain was sequenced for a study of blood T cell repertoires in COVID-19. Study context: Acute-phase and convalescent COVID-19 samples originated in the United States, Italy and Spain.

Clones were sequenced by immunoSEQ multiplex PCR, and TCRdb holds only the in-frame ones, with some missing. The table has tens of thousands of clones, about 91% seen once. The CDR3 runs to 19 residues. Germline V gives CDR1 SEHNR, CDR2 FQNEAQ (reference sequence). V trimming: 4 bases; J trimming: 4 bases; junction bases outside the gene matches: 12. The J gene is TRBJ2-3, the V gene TRBV7-9, with 15 bases lining up with TRBD2. This clonotype was obtained from a man between 50 and 59 years old with active COVID-19. Sequencing used peripheral blood. The CDR3 here is CASSSGLAGGFYGSDTQYF. The CDR3 nucleotides read TGTGCCAGCAGCTCGGGACTAGCGGGGGGCTTCTATGGGTCAGATACGCAGTATTTT.